This T cell receptor (beta chain) was profiled in a study of T cell changes during pregnancy in multiple sclerosis. The table came from immunoSEQ multiplex PCR; TCRdb's copy has only in-frame clones and leaves some out. The sample holds over 55,000 clones, about 88% seen once. The CDR3 length is 15 residues. CDR1 is LNHDA, CDR2 SQIVND, per germline (reference sequence). Trimming left V 5 bases short and J 2 bases short, with 15 bases between. This sequence was found in a female donor with multiple sclerosis, enrolled in a pregnancy study. The sample was peripheral blood, taken in the first trimester of pregnancy. The rearrangement uses TRBV19 and TRBJ1-2, with D unclear. In nucleotides, the CDR3 is TGTGCCAGTAGTCAGAACCGAGACACGAACTATGGCTACACCTTC. Its protein product is CASSQNRDTNYGYTF.